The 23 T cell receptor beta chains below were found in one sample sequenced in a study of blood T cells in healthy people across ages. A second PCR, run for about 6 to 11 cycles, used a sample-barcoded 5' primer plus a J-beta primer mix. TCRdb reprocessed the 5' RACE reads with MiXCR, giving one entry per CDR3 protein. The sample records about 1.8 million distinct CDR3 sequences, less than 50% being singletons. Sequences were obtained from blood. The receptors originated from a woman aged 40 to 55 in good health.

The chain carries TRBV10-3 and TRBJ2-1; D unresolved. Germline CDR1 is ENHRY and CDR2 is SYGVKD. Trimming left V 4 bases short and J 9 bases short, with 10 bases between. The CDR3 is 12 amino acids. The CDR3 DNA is TGTGCCATCAGTGGATCTGGCGTTGAGCAGTTCTTC. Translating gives CAISGSGVEQFF.

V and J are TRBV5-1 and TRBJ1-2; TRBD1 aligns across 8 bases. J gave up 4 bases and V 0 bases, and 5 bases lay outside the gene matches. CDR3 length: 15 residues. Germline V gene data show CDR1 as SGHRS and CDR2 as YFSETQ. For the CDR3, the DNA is TGCGCCAGCAGCTTGGACACAGGGGGTCTCTATGGCTACACCTTC. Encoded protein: CASSLDTGGLYGYTF.

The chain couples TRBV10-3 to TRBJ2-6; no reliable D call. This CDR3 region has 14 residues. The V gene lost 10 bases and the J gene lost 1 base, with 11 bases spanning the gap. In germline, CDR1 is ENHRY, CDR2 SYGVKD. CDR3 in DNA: TGTGCCACCGAAGGGTCTTCTGGGGCCAACGTCCTGACTTTC. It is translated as CATEGSSGANVLTF.

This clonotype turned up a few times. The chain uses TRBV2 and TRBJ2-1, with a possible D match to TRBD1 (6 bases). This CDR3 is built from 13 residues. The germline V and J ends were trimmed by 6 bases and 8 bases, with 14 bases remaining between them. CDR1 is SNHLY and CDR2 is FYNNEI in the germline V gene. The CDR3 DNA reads TGTGCCAGCAGGACGGACAGATTACATGAGCAGTTCTTC. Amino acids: CASRTDRLHEQFF.

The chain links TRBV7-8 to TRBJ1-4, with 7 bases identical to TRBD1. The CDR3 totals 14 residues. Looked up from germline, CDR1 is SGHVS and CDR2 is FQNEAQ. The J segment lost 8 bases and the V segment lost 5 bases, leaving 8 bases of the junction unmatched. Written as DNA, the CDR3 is TGTGCCAGCAGCCCCCACAGGGGTAGGGAAAAACTGTTTTTT. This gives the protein CASSPHRGREKLFF.

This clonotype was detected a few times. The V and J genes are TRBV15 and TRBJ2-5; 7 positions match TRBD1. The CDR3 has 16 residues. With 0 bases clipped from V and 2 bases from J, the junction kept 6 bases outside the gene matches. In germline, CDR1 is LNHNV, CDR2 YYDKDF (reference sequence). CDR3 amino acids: CATSRDGPGQQETQYF. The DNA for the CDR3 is TGTGCCACCAGCAGAGATGGGCCGGGACAGCAAGAGACCCAGTACTTC.

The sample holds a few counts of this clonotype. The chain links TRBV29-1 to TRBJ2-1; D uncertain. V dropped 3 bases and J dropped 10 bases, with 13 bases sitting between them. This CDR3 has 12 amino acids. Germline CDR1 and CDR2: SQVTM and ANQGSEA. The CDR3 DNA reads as TGCAGCGTTGATGAGGCCGTGGAGGAGCAGTTCTTC. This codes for CSVDEAVEEQFF.

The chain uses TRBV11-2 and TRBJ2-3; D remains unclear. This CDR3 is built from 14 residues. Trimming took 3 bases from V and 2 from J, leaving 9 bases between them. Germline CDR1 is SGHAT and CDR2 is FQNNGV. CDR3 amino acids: CASSLEPYTDTQYF. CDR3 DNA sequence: TGTGCCAGCAGCTTGGAACCTTACACAGATACGCAGTATTTT. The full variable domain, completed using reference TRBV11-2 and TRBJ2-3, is EAGVAQSPRYKIIEKRQSVAFWCNPISGHATLYWYQQILGQGPKLLIQFQNNGVVDDSQLPKDRFSAERLKGVDSTLKIQPAKLEDSAVYLCASSLEPYTDTQYFGPGTRLTVL.

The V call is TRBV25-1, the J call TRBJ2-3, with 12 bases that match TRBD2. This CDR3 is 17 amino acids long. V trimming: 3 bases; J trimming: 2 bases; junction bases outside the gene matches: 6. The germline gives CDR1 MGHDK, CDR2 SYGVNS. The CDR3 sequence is CASSDPGTSGHTDTQYF. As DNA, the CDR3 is TGTGCCAGCAGTGATCCTGGGACTAGCGGGCACACAGATACGCAGTATTTT.

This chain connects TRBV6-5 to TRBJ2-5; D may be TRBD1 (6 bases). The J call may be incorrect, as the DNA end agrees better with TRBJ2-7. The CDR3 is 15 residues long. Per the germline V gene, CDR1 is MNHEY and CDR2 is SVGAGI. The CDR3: CASSYSLDRPYEQYF. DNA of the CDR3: TGTGCCAGCAGTTACTCGCTGGACAGACCCTACGAGCAGTACTTC.

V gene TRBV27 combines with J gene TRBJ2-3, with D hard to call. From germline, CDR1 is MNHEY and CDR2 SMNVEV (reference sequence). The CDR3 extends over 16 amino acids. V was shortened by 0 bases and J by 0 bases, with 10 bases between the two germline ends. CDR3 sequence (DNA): TGTGCCAGCAGTTTATCCCAGATTGCTAGCACAGATACGCAGTATTTT. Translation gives CASSLSQIASTDTQYF.

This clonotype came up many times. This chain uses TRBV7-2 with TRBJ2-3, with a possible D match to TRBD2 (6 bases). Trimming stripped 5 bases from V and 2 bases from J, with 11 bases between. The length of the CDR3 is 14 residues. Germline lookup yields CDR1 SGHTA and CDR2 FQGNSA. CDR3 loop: CASSPGLPTDTQYF. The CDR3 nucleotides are TGTGCCAGCAGCCCGGGACTTCCCACAGATACGCAGTATTTT. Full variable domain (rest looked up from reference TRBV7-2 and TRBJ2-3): GAGVSQSPSNKVTEKGKDVELRCDPISGHTALYWYRQSLGQGLEFLIYFQGNSAPDKSGLPSDRFSAERTGGSVSTLTIQRTQQEDSAVYLCASSPGLPTDTQYFGPGTRLTVL.

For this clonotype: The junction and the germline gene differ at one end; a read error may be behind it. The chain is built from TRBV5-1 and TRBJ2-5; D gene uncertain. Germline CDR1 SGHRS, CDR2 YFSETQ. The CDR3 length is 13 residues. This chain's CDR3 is CASSVRTSETRYF. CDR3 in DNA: TGCGCCAGCAGCGTCAGGACCTCAGAGACCCGGTACTTC.

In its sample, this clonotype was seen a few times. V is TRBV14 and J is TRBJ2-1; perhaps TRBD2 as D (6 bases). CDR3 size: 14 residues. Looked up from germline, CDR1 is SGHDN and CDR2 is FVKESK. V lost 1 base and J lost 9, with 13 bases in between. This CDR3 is CASSQVSGVGEQFF. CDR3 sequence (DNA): TGTGCCAGCAGCCAAGTGTCGGGGGTCGGTGAGCAGTTCTTC.

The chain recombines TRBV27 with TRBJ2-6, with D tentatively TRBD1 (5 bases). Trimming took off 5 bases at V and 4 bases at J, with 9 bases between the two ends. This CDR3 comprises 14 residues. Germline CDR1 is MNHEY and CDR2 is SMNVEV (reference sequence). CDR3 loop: CASSGAWGANVLTF. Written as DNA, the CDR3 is TGTGCCAGCAGTGGGGCCTGGGGGGCCAACGTCCTGACTTTC.

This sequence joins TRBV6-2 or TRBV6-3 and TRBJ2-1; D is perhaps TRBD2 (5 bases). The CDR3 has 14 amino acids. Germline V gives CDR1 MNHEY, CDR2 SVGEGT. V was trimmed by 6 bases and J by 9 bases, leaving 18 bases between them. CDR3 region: CASSRTQLSGEQFF. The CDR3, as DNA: TGTGCCAGCAGCCGGACCCAGCTCAGCGGTGAGCAGTTCTTC.

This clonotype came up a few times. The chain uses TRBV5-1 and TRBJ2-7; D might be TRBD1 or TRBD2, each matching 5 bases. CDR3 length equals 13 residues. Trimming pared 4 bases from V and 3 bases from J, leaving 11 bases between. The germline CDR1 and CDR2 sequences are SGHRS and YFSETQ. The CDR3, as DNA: TGCGCCAGCAGCATGAGGGGCAGCTACGAGCAGTACTTC. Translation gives CASSMRGSYEQYF.

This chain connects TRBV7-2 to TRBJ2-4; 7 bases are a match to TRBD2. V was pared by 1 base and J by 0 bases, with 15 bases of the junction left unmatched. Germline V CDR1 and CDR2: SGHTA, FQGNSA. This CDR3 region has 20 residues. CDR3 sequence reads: CASSLEPGGGWSSAKNIQYF. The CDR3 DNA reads TGTGCCAGCAGCTTAGAGCCGGGCGGGGGTTGGTCCTCAGCCAAAAACATTCAGTACTTC.

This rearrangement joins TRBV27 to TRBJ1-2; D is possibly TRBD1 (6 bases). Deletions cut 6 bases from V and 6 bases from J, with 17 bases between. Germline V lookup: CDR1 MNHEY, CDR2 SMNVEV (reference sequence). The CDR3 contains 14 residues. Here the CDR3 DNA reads TGTGCCAGCAGCCGTACAGGGTCGAGAGATGGCTACACCTTC. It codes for CASSRTGSRDGYTF.

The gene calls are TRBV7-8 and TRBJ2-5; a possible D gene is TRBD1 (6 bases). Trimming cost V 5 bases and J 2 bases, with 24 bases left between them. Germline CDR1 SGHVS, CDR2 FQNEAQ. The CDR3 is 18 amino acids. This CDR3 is CASSPQNWDMFSQETQYF. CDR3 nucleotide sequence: TGTGCCAGCAGCCCGCAAAACTGGGACATGTTCTCGCAAGAGACCCAGTACTTC.

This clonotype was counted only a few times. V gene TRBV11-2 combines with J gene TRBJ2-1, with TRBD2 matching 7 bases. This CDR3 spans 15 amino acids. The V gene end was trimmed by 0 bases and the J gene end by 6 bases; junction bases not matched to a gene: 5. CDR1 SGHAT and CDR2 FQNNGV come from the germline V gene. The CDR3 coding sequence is TGTGCCAGCAGCTTAGATCTGGGAGGGTTCAATGAGCAGTTCTTC. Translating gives CASSLDLGGFNEQFF.

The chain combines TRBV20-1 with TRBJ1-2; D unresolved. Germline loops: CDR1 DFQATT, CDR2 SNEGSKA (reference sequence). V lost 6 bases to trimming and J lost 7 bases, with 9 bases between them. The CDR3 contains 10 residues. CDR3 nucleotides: TGCAGTGCCTCATTGAGTGGCTACACCTTC. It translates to CSASLSGYTF.

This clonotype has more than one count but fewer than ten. CDR3 protein: CASRPRGQRETQYF. The CDR3 bases are TGTGCCAGCAGACCGCGGGGGCAGAGGGAGACCCAGTACTTC. The chain employs TRBV6-5 and TRBJ2-5; a possible D gene is TRBD2 (7 bases). CDR1 and CDR2 from the germline V gene are MNHEY and SVGAGI. Trimming left V 6 bases short and J 5 bases short, with 16 bases between. The CDR3 sequence is 14 residues long.